Shown below are 13 T cell receptor beta chains from a single sample sequenced in a study of blood T cell repertoires in COVID-19. The method was immunoSEQ multiplex PCR; TCRdb's version includes in-frame clones alone and lacks a portion of them. This sample has around 320,000 clones; approximately 85% occur once, and the top ten carry 7.2%. The sequenced sample consisted of peripheral blood. The origin of the receptors is a human donor in a cohort sampled during active COVID-19.

The genes are TRBV13 and TRBJ2-1; 8 bases match TRBD2. The CDR3 totals 15 residues. Unmatched junction bases numbered 2, after V lost 3 bases and J lost 1 base. Germline V gene data show CDR1 as PRHDT and CDR2 as FYEKMQ (reference sequence). CDR3: CASSFGGASYNEQFF. CDR3 DNA: TGTGCCAGCAGCTTCGGGGGGGCATCCTACAATGAGCAGTTCTTC. The whole variable domain, remainder taken from reference TRBV13 and TRBJ2-1, is AAGVIQSPRHLIKEKRETATLKCYPIPRHDTVYWYQQGPGQDPQFLISFYEKMQSDKGSIPDRFSAQQFSDYHSELNMSSLELGDSALYFCASSFGGASYNEQFFGPGTRLTVL.

The count of this clone is one. The V gene is TRBV24-1, the J gene TRBJ2-7, with a weak D call TRBD2 (5 bases). Trimming removed 1 base from V and 2 bases from J, with 11 bases in between. The CDR3 sequence is 15 residues long. In germline, CDR1 is KGHDR, CDR2 SFDVKD. CDR3: CATSDFLMTTYEQYF. The DNA for the CDR3 is TGTGCCACCAGTGATTTTCTTATGACTACCTACGAGCAGTACTTC.

The J gene is TRBJ2-7, the V gene TRBV6-1; D remains ambiguous. This CDR3 region has 12 residues. V was clipped by 2 bases and J by 7 bases, with 9 bases between them. Germline lookup yields CDR1 MNHNS and CDR2 SASEGT. The CDR3 here is CASSEPGLEQYF. CDR3 coding DNA: TGTGCCAGCAGTGAACCCGGGTTAGAGCAGTACTTC.

The rearrangement joins TRBV4-2 to TRBJ2-7, with 11 nucleotides matching TRBD2. After removal of 0 bases from V and 2 bases from J, the junction contained 0 bases not matched to a gene. Germline V lookup: CDR1 LGHNA, CDR2 YNFKEQ. This CDR3 is built from 15 residues. CDR3 amino acids: CASSQELAGAYEQYF. For the CDR3, the DNA is TGTGCCAGCAGCCAAGAACTAGCGGGGGCCTACGAGCAGTACTTC.

This clone has more than one count but fewer than ten. The chain employs TRBV18 and TRBJ1-5, with unresolved D. The V end was cut by 2 bases, the J end by 9 bases, with 8 bases between. The germline CDR1 and CDR2 sequences are KGHSH and LQKENI. The CDR3 is 12 amino acids. The chain's CDR3 is CASSPGEAPQHF. Written as DNA, the CDR3 is TGTGCCAGCTCACCAGGAGAGGCGCCCCAGCATTTT.

The chain carries TRBV7-3 and TRBJ2-3, with 10 positions matching TRBD2. The CDR3 is 15 residues long. The V and J ends lost 6 bases and 3 bases, in that order; junction bases with no gene match: 6. From germline, CDR1 is SGHTA and CDR2 FQGTGA. DNA for the CDR3: TGTGCCAGCAGGCGCAGCGGGGGGGCTACAGATACGCAGTATTTT. Translation: CASRRSGGATDTQYF.

This chain joins TRBV6-6 and TRBJ1-2; D remains ambiguous. Germline lookup yields CDR1 MNHNY and CDR2 SVGAGI (reference sequence). This CDR3 contains 15 residues. V lost 5 bases and J 7 bases, leaving 20 bases between the germline ends. The DNA of the CDR3 is TGTGCCAGCAGTCAAACATTCGTGGGCCCTACTGGCTACACCTTC. Translated: CASSQTFVGPTGYTF.

V is TRBV7-3 and J is TRBJ1-2; tentative D call: TRBD1 (5 bases). Germline V lookup: CDR1 SGHTA, CDR2 FQGTGA. The germline V and J ends were trimmed by 4 bases and 11 bases, with 14 bases remaining between them. CDR3 length: 12 residues. The CDR3 DNA is TGTGCCAGCAGCTCCGAATCAGGGTGGTACACCTTC. This codes for CASSSESGWYTF.

This chain joins TRBV6-6 and TRBJ2-2, with 8 bases aligning to TRBD1. The CDR3 covers 14 residues. Germline CDR1 and CDR2: MNHNY and SVGAGI (reference sequence). V lost 6 bases, J lost 5 bases, and 5 bases stayed unmatched. CDR3 sequence: CASRRQGLTGELFF. CDR3 bases: TGTGCCAGCAGGCGACAGGGGTTGACCGGGGAGCTGTTTTTT.

This clone showed up just once. CDR3 nucleotide sequence: TGTGCCAGCAGCAGACAGGGGGCTAGGTGCAATCAGCCCCAGCATTTT. Amino acids: CASSRQGARCNQPQHF. The chain combines TRBV21-1 with TRBJ1-5; the table's D call of TRBD1 was not tested on the DNA. TRBV21-1 is shown as a pseudogene. The CDR3 has 16 amino acids.

The V call is TRBV25-1, the J call TRBJ2-1; 12 nucleotides agree with TRBD1. Germline V lookup: CDR1 MGHDK, CDR2 SYGVNS. Trimming took 4 bases from V and 9 from J; bases not matched to a gene: 4. CDR3 length: 14 residues. CDR3 region: CASSAGQGAREQFF. DNA of the CDR3: TGTGCCAGCAGTGCGGGACAGGGGGCGCGTGAGCAGTTCTTC.

The chain recombines TRBV27 with TRBJ2-7, with D maybe TRBD1 (5 bases). CDR3 size: 14 residues. Per the germline V gene, CDR1 is MNHEY and CDR2 is SMNVEV (reference sequence). V was pared by 0 bases and J by 5 bases, with 11 bases between. The CDR3 spells CASSLSNKGHEQYF. The CDR3 DNA follows: TGTGCCAGCAGTTTATCGAACAAGGGGCACGAGCAGTACTTC.

The chain employs TRBV27 and TRBJ1-5; 7 bases map to TRBD1. The trim removed 6 bases at V and 0 bases at J, leaving 8 bases unmatched. From germline, CDR1 is MNHEY and CDR2 SMNVEV (reference sequence). This CDR3 region has 16 residues. This CDR3 reads CASRPGQLYSNQPQHF. In DNA, the CDR3 is TGTGCCAGCAGACCGGGACAGCTTTATAGCAATCAGCCCCAGCATTTT.